A single TCR beta chain is shown here with its context. Its antigen is still unknown. Germline V gene lookup returns CDR1 SGHRS and CDR2 YFSETQ. This CDR3 region has 16 residues. V was shortened by 5 bases and J by 0 bases, with 16 bases between the two germline ends. A universal primer site was incorporated via template switching, and the cDNA contained unique molecular identifiers. A single record per CDR3 protein comes from TCRdb applying MiXCR to the 5' RACE reads. The sample has around 960,000 distinct CDR3 sequences, about 12% seen once. This sample stems from a study of identical twins. Broader study findings: Out-of-frame alpha sequences shared by twins were enriched for low generation probability. Out-of-frame sharing of TCR alpha in monozygotic twins was underestimated by models.

Each donor (without exception) was a healthy Caucasian. These same records also appear under a second study, on yellow fever vaccine responses in identical twins.

The source is a woman between 18 and 29 years old in good health. This chain joins TRBV5-1 and TRBJ2-3, with D unresolved. Sequenced sample: PBMCs. In nucleotides, the CDR3 is TGCGCCAGCAGGTCCGGAGCGAGTACTAGCACAGATACGCAGTATTTT. Translation: CASRSGASTSTDTQYF.